Shown below are 27 T cell receptor beta chains from a single sample sequenced in a study of read filtering for tumor transcriptome and immune sequencing. From around 440 ng of RNA, a library with molecular barcoded alpha/delta and beta/gamma adaptors was made. One entry per CDR3 protein, called by TCRdb with MiXCR from the reads. The repertoire holds about 90,000 distinct CDR3 sequences, with about 12% as singletons. The material sequenced was a population of CD138-negative cells sorted from bone marrow. Source of these receptors: a donor over 35 with multiple myeloma.

The sample holds many counts of this clonotype. The rearrangement uses TRBV12-3 or TRBV12-4 and TRBJ2-5, with 10 bases matching TRBD1. CDR3 size: 15 residues. J gave up 4 bases and V 5 bases, and 7 bases lay outside the gene matches. The CDR3 is CASSPGTGVGETQYF. For the CDR3, the DNA is TGTGCCAGCAGTCCCGGGACAGGGGTGGGAGAGACCCAGTACTTC.

This clonotype appeared many times. The rearrangement joins TRBV20-1 to TRBJ2-5, with D perhaps TRBD2 (5 bases). Per the germline V gene, CDR1 is DFQATT and CDR2 is SNEGSKA (reference sequence). The CDR3 covers 13 residues. The CDR3 nucleotides read TGCAGCTTAGGCGGTCCCACGGGGGAGACCCAGTACTTC. Encoded protein: CSLGGPTGETQYF.

This clonotype was seen at least ten times. This chain connects TRBV29-1 to TRBJ2-2, with a tentative D call TRBD2 (5 bases). This CDR3 contains 14 residues. In germline, CDR1 is SQVTM, CDR2 ANQGSEA. Trimming removed 7 bases from V and 5 bases from J, with 17 bases in between. The CDR3 loop is CSAQRRTGTGELFF. DNA of the CDR3: TGCAGCGCCCAACGTAGGACTGGAACCGGGGAGCTGTTTTTT.

This clonotype was seen repeatedly, ten times or more. The V and J genes are TRBV19 and TRBJ2-3, with 10 nucleotides matching TRBD2. Germline CDR1 LNHDA, CDR2 SQIVND (reference sequence). This CDR3 is 15 amino acids long. V shed 5 bases, J shed 6 bases, and the junction held 8 bases outside the gene matches. In DNA, the CDR3 is TGTGCCAGTAGTCCTCTAGCGGGAGTTGCCGATACGCAGTATTTT. Translation: CASSPLAGVADTQYF. Drawing the rest from reference TRBV19 and TRBJ2-3, the complete variable domain is DGGITQSPKYLFRKEGQNVTLSCEQNLNHDAMYWYRQDPGQGLRLIYYSQIVNDFQKGDIAEGYSVSREKKESFPLTVTSAQKNPTAFYLCASSPLAGVADTQYFGPGTRLTVL.

This clonotype has a handful of counts. The rearrangement links TRBV6-6 to TRBJ2-7, with 9 bases lining up with TRBD1. V lost 6 bases, J lost 1 base, and 4 bases stayed unmatched. The germline V gene has CDR1 MNHNY and CDR2 SVGAGI (reference sequence). This CDR3 contains 14 residues. DNA of the CDR3: TGTGCCAGCAGATCGGGACAGGGATCCTACGAGCAGTACTTC. As protein: CASRSGQGSYEQYF.

On this clonotype itself: This may arise from a read error, as a much more abundant clone is one base away. Likely a read error: the CDR3 ends without its conserved phenylalanine or tryptophan. The chain couples TRBV29-1 to TRBJ2-5; D remains unclear. Germline V gene data show CDR1 as SQVTM and CDR2 as ANQGSEA. This CDR3 is built from 9 residues. Trimming shortened V by 0 bases and J by 7 bases, and 0 bases separated the two germline ends. CDR3 residues: CSVEETQYL. DNA for the CDR3: TGCAGCGTTGAAGAGACCCAGTACCTC.

This clonotype was seen ten or more times. One end of the junction is discordant with germline, which a read error may explain. The V and J genes are TRBV29-1 and TRBJ1-3, with D tentatively TRBD1 (6 bases). Germline lookup yields CDR1 SQVTM and CDR2 ANQGSEA. The CDR3 loop spans 14 amino acids. For the CDR3, the DNA is TGCAGCGTTGAAGAGCTACAGGGTGGATACACCATATATTTT. Translated, it gives CSVEELQGGYTIYF.

This clonotype has just a few counts. This may stem from a read error, because a much larger clone lies one nucleotide away. The V and J genes are TRBV6-5 and TRBJ1-1, with TRBD1 matching over 9 bases. Germline CDR1 reads MNHEY; CDR2 reads SVGAGI. The CDR3 is made up of 15 amino acids. CDR3 DNA: TGTGCCAGCAGTGATGCGGGGACAGGGTGGACTGAAGCTCTCTTT. Protein sequence: CASSDAGTGWTEALF.

This clonotype occurred a few times. J is TRBJ2-1 and V is TRBV29-1; no clear D gene. This CDR3 region has 15 residues. V was cut by 6 bases and J by 1 base, with 16 bases left in between. Germline V gene sequence: CDR1 SQVTM, CDR2 ANQGSEA. CDR3 in amino acids: CSVARHGKSYNEQFF. The DNA of the CDR3 is TGCAGCGTAGCCCGGCATGGCAAGTCCTACAATGAGCAGTTCTTC.

This clonotype was counted a few times. This chain uses TRBV5-4 with TRBJ2-3; no clear D gene. This CDR3 has 18 residues. CDR1 SGHNT and CDR2 YYREEE come from the germline V gene (reference sequence). The V gene lost 2 bases and the J gene lost 1 base, with 20 bases spanning the gap. The CDR3 loop is CASSFLSGSWRGTDTQYF. In DNA form, the CDR3 reads TGTGCCAGCAGCTTCCTAAGTGGCTCGTGGAGAGGCACAGATACGCAGTATTTT.

On this clonotype: A read error is possible here, since a much larger clone lies one base away. The chain has TRBV29-1 and TRBJ2-1; 12 bases align to TRBD2. CDR3 size: 15 residues. The germline CDR1 and CDR2 sequences are SQVTM and ANQGSEA. The CDR3 sequence is CSSGALAGGQNGQFF. CDR3 DNA sequence: TGCAGCTCCGGGGCCCTAGCGGGAGGGCAGAATGGGCAGTTCTTC.

Many counts were recorded for this clonotype. V gene TRBV5-1 combines with J gene TRBJ2-3, with TRBD2 matching 12 bases. The CDR3 has 14 residues. The ends lost 7 bases at V and 4 bases at J; junction bases unmatched: 4. Germline loops: CDR1 SGHRS, CDR2 YFSETQ. Written as DNA, the CDR3 is TGCGCCAGCCGACTAGCGGGAGACCCAGATACGCAGTATTTT. It translates to CASRLAGDPDTQYF. The full variable domain, with the rest looked up from reference TRBV5-1 and TRBJ2-3, is KAGVTQTPRYLIKTRGQQVTLSCSPISGHRSVSWYQQTPGQGLQFLFEYFSETQRNKGNFPGRFSGRQFSNSRSEMNVSTLELGDSALYLCASRLAGDPDTQYFGPGTRLTVL.

Comments on this clonotype: A much larger clone differs by one base, so this may be a read error. The J gene is TRBJ2-7, the V gene TRBV24-1; D gene uncertain. V lost 4 bases, J lost 4 bases, and 10 bases lay in between. The CDR3 runs 13 residues. CDR1 and CDR2 from the germline V gene are KGHDR and SFDVKD. The CDR3 DNA reads as TGTGCCACCAGTGAGCCTCAGGATTACGAGCAGTACTTC. It yields the protein CATSEPQDYEQYF.

This clonotype was counted only a few times. A read error is possible here, since a much larger clone lies one base away. The genes are TRBV30 and TRBJ1-5; 9 nucleotides align to TRBD1. From germline, CDR1 is GTSNPN and CDR2 SVGIG (reference sequence). CDR3 length: 15 amino acids. CDR3 DNA sequence: TGTGCCTGGAGGGCGGGGACAGGGAGGAATCGGCCCCAGCATTTT. It yields the protein CAWRAGTGRNRPQHF.

This clonotype was counted ten times or more. The V call is TRBV9, the J call TRBJ2-3; 11 bases are shared with TRBD2. This CDR3 is 19 amino acids long. Trimming at V came to 3 bases and at J to 4 bases, leaving 16 bases not matched to a gene. Per germline, CDR1 SGDLS and CDR2 YYNGEE. CDR3 residues: CASSAEDGTSGADSDTQYF. The CDR3 region has the DNA TGTGCCAGCAGCGCCGAAGACGGGACTAGCGGAGCGGATTCAGATACGCAGTATTTT.

The chain employs TRBV20-1 and TRBJ1-3; D is perhaps TRBD1 (5 bases). The CDR3 totals 14 residues. Deletions cut 3 bases from V and 4 bases from J, with 13 bases between. Germline V gene data show CDR1 as DFQATT and CDR2 as SNEGSKA (reference sequence). CDR3 sequence reads: CSARGGTSGNTIYF. The CDR3 nucleotides are TGCAGTGCTAGGGGTGGGACCTCCGGAAACACCATATATTTT.

This clonotype was counted ten times or more. This chain uses TRBV29-1 with TRBJ2-7; 9 bases line up with TRBD1. This CDR3 has 12 residues. Trimming cost V 5 bases and J 3 bases; bases outside gene matches: 2. Germline CDR1 SQVTM, CDR2 ANQGSEA. The CDR3, as DNA: TGCAGCGTTTGGACAGGGGACTACGAGCAGTACTTC. This translates into CSVWTGDYEQYF.

This clonotype showed up just a few times. The chain couples TRBV20-1 to TRBJ2-5; 15 positions agree with TRBD2. V trimming: 1 base; J trimming: 9 bases; junction bases outside the gene matches: 9. The CDR3 length is 16 residues. The germline V gene has CDR1 DFQATT and CDR2 SNEGSKA (reference sequence). The CDR3 DNA sequence: TGCAGTGCTAGAGGGAAGGGACTAGCGGGAGGAAAGGCCCAGTACTTC. It specifies CSARGKGLAGGKAQYF.

This clonotype has a count of ten or more. CDR3 amino acids: CSVLLGYSNQPQHF. CDR3 in DNA: TGCAGCGTTCTTTTAGGTTATAGCAATCAGCCCCAGCATTTT. V gene TRBV29-1 combines with J gene TRBJ1-5; no reliable D call. Trimming pared 5 bases from V and 0 bases from J, leaving 11 bases between. The CDR3 runs 14 residues. Germline CDR1 and CDR2: SQVTM and ANQGSEA.

In this sample, this clonotype turned up many times. The V and J genes are TRBV5-6 and TRBJ1-1; 8 nucleotides agree with TRBD1. CDR3 size: 17 residues. V was pared by 3 bases and J by 5 bases, with 15 bases of the junction left unmatched. Germline lookup yields CDR1 SGHDT and CDR2 YYEEEE. CDR3 in amino acids: CASSSELSGGGKTEAFF. In nucleotides, the CDR3 is TGTGCCAGCAGCTCCGAACTGTCAGGGGGCGGAAAAACTGAAGCTTTCTTT.

This clonotype occurred many times. The rearrangement uses TRBV12-3 or TRBV12-4 and TRBJ1-2; 10 bases match TRBD1. V was clipped by 7 bases and J by 8 bases; unmatched bases: 13. The CDR3 covers 15 residues. The CDR3 spells CASTDYGTGVYGYTF. The CDR3 DNA follows: TGTGCCAGCACTGACTACGGGACAGGGGTTTACGGCTACACCTTC.

Comments on this clonotype: It may be a read error: a sequence one base away is much more abundant. This rearrangement joins TRBV28 to TRBJ1-1; no clear D. The CDR3 length is 12 residues. Germline values: CDR1 MDHEN, CDR2 SYDVKM. The CDR3: CACSLRGTEAFF. CDR3 nucleotide sequence: TGTGCCTGCAGTTTGCGCGGGACTGAAGCTTTCTTT.

V gene TRBV20-1 combines with J gene TRBJ2-7; no reliable D call. Trimming took 2 bases from V and 3 from J, leaving 11 bases between them. This CDR3 has 13 residues. Germline assignment: CDR1 DFQATT and CDR2 SNEGSKA (reference sequence). As DNA, the CDR3 is TGCAGTGCTAGAAGTGGGCAACGCTACGAGCAGTACTTC. Residues: CSARSGQRYEQYF.

This clonotype was counted ten times or more. The chain carries TRBV20-1 and TRBJ2-1; D ambiguous. Between the trimmed V and J ends, which lost 3 bases and 4 bases, there was a span of 4 bases. Per the germline V gene, CDR1 is DFQATT and CDR2 is SNEGSKA (reference sequence). The CDR3 spans 11 residues. CDR3 residues: CSASWYNEQFF. CDR3 bases: TGCAGTGCTAGCTGGTACAATGAGCAGTTCTTC.

The gene calls are TRBV6-6 and TRBJ1-1; 8 bases are a match to TRBD1. CDR3 length equals 13 residues. Germline V gene sequence: CDR1 MNHNY, CDR2 SVGAGI (reference sequence). V shed 7 bases, J shed 6 bases, and the junction held 7 bases outside the gene matches. The CDR3 is CASTEVQGAEAFF. The DNA for the CDR3 is TGTGCCAGCACCGAAGTACAGGGGGCTGAAGCTTTCTTT.

This clonotype was recorded many times. The chain uses TRBV7-9 and TRBJ2-2; tentatively, D is TRBD2 (5 bases). The CDR3 runs to 13 residues. V dropped 2 bases and J dropped 6 bases, with 7 bases sitting between them. CDR1 is SEHNR, CDR2 FQNEAQ, per germline (reference sequence). CDR3 nucleotides: TGTGCCAGCAGCTTATTGGAGGCCGGGGAGCTGTTTTTT. Translation: CASSLLEAGELFF.

With regard to this clonotype: A much larger clonotype is one base distant, so this may be a read error. V is TRBV7-3 and J is TRBJ2-2; D is undetermined. Germline V gives CDR1 SGHTA, CDR2 FQGTGA. V gave up 5 bases and J gave up 4 bases, with 11 bases separating them. The CDR3 loop spans 14 amino acids. Here the CDR3 reads CASSLQSSTGELFF. The DNA of the CDR3 is TGTGCCAGCAGCCTACAATCGAGCACCGGGGAGCTGTTTTTT.